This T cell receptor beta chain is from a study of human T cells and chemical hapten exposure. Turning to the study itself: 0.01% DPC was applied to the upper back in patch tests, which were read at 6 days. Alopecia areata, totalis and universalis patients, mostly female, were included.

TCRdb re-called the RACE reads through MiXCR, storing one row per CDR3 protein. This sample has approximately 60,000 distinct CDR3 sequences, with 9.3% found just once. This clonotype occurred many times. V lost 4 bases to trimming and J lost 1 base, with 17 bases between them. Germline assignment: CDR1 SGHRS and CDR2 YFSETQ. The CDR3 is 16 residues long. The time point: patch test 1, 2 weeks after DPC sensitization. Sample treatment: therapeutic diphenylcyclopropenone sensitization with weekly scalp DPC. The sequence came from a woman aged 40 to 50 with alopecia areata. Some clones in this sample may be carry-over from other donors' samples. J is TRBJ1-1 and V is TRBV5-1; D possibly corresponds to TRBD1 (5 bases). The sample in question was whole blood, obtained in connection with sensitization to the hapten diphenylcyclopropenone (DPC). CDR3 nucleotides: TGCGCCAGCAGCAGGGACGCAGGGCTGAGGAACACTGAAGCTTTCTTT. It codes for CASSRDAGLRNTEAFF.